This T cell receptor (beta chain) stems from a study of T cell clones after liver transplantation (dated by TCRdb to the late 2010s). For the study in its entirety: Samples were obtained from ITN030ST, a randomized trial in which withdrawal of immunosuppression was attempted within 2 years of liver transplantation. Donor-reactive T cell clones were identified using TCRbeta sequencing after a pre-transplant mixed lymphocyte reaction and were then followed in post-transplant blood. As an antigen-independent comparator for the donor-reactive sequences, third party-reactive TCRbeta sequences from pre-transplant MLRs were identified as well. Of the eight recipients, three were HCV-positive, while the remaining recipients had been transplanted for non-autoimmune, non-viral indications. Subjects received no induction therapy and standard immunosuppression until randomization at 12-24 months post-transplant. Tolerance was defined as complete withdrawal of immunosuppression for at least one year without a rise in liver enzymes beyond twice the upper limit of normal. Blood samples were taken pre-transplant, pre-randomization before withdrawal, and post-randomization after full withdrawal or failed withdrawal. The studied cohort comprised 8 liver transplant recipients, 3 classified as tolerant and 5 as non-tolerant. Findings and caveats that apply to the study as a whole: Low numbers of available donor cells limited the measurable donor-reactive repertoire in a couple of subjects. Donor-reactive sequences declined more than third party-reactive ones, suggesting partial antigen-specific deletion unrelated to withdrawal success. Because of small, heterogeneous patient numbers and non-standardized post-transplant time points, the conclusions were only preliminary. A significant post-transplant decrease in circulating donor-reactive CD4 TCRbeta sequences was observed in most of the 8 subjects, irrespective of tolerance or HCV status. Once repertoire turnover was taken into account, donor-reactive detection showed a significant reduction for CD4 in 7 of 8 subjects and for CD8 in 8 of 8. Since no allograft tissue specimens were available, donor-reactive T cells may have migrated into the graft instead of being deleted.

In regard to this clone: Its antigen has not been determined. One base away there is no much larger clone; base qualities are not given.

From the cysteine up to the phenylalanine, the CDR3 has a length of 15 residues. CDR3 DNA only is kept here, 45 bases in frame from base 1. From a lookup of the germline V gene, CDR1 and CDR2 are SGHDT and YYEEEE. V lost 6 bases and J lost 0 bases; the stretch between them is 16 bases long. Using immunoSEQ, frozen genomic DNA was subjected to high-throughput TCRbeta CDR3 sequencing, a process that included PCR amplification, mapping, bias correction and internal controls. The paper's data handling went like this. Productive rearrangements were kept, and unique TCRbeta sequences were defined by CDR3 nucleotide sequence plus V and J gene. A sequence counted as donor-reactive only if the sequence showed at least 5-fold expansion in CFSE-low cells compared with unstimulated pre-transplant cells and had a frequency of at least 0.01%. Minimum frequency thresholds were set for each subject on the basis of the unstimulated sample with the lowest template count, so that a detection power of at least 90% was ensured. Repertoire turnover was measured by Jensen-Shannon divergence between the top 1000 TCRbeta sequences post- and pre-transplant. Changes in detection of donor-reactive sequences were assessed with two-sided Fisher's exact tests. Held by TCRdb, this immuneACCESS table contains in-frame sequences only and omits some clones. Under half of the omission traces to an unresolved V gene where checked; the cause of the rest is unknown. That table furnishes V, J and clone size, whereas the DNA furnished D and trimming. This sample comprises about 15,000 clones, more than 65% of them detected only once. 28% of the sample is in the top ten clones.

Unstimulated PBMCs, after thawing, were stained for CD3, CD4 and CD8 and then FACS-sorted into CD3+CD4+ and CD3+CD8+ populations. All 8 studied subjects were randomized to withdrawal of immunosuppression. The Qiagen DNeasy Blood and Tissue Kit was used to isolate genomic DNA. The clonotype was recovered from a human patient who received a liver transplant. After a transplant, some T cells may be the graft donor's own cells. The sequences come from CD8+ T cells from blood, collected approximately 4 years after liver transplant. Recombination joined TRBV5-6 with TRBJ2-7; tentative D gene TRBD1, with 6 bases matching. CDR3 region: CASNPTTGLSYEQYF. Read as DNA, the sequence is TGTGCCAGCAACCCAACGACAGGACTCTCCTACGAGCAGTACTTC.